The 32 T cell receptor beta chains presented below share a single source sample, sequenced in a study of Ad26.COV2.S vaccination and SARS-CoV-2 variants (dated by TCRdb to the early 2020s). Libraries were constructed by the immunoSEQ multiplex PCR assay. TCRdb limited this immuneACCESS table to in-frame rearrangements with V and J called. A share of clones is missing; checked studies link under half to unresolved V genes, and the rest is unexplained. This sample is represented by some 640,000 clones; 80% to 90% of them were singletons. Approximately 1.5% of the sample is taken by the ten largest. Reading the label with the study, this specimen's treatment or condition is: roughly 19 received Ad26.COV2.S at low or high dose, single or two shots; several received placebo; per-sample allocation not given. For vaccine and placebo recipients, the sequenced repertoires came from samples collected on day 63 after the first injection.

This material consisted of peripheral blood, taken in a trial of Ad26.COV2.S vaccine versus placebo. The receptors stem from a person between 18 and 65 years old who received the Ad26.COV2.S COVID-19 vaccine or a placebo.

This clone appeared many times. This chain connects TRBV2 to TRBJ2-1; 14 bases agree with TRBD2. J was trimmed by 10 bases and V by 3 bases; bases with no gene match: 8. Germline V lookup: CDR1 SNHLY, CDR2 FYNNEI. This CDR3 contains 16 residues. Here the CDR3 reads CASSDTLGLAGDEQFF. CDR3 DNA: TGTGCCAGCAGTGACACCTTGGGACTAGCGGGAGACGAGCAGTTCTTC.

The V gene is TRBV30, the J gene TRBJ2-3; 13 nucleotides match TRBD2. CDR1 is GTSNPN and CDR2 is SVGIG in the germline V gene (reference sequence). CDR3 length: 13 amino acids. With V trimmed by 5 bases and J by 8 bases, 4 bases remained unmatched. CDR3 residues: CAWGLAGAGTQYF. The DNA for the CDR3 is TGTGCCTGGGGACTAGCGGGAGCGGGTACGCAGTATTTT.

V gene TRBV5-5 combines with J gene TRBJ1-6; 9 positions agree with TRBD1. CDR3 size: 15 residues. V trimming: 5 bases; J trimming: 9 bases; junction bases outside the gene matches: 9. Germline CDR1 and CDR2: SGHKS and YYEKEE (reference sequence). The CDR3 loop reads CASSSPGQGSSPLHF. DNA for the CDR3: TGTGCCAGCAGTTCGCCGGGACAGGGAAGTTCACCCCTCCACTTT. The full variable domain, its missing parts supplied by reference TRBV5-5 and TRBJ1-6, is DAGVTQSPTHLIKTRGQQVTLRCSPISGHKSVSWYQQVLGQGPQFIFQYYEKEERGRGNFPDRFSARQFPNYSSELNVNALLLGDSALYLCASSSPGQGSSPLHFGNGTRLTVT.

This chain uses TRBV19 with TRBJ1-1, with a weak D call TRBD1 (6 bases). From germline, CDR1 is LNHDA and CDR2 SQIVND (reference sequence). The CDR3 is 14 residues long. V gave up 3 bases and J gave up 7 bases, with 15 bases separating them. The CDR3 bases are TGTGCCAGTAGTATTGAGCGGGGGCCAGGTGAAGCTTTCTTT. Translation gives CASSIERGPGEAFF.

This rearrangement joins TRBV30 to TRBJ1-4, with a possible D match to TRBD1 (6 bases). The V end was cut by 3 bases, the J end by 7 bases, with 12 bases between. CDR3 length equals 13 residues. The germline V gene encodes CDR1 GTSNPN and CDR2 SVGIG (reference sequence). This chain's CDR3 is CAWRDSVFEKLFF. The DNA of the CDR3 is TGTGCCTGGAGGGACAGCGTGTTTGAAAAACTGTTTTTT.

The chain carries TRBV3-1 (or the pseudogene TRBV3-2) and TRBJ2-1; the D is unclear. The CDR3 loop spans 14 amino acids. Germline CDR1 reads LGHDT; CDR2 reads YNNKEL (reference sequence). The V gene lost 1 base and the J gene lost 4 bases, with 8 bases spanning the gap. The CDR3 DNA sequence: TGTGCCAGCAGCCAAGGGAGCGAGTACAATGAGCAGTTCTTC. Protein: CASSQGSEYNEQFF.

The chain carries TRBV30 and TRBJ2-7; 10 bases align to TRBD2. Germline-derived CDR1 and CDR2 are GTSNPN and SVGIG (reference sequence). The CDR3 is 17 amino acids. Germline trimming cut 2 bases from V and 6 bases from J; bases unmatched to any gene: 16. The CDR3 DNA follows: TGTGCCTGGAGTAGGAGGACTAGCGGAACTATTTTCGGCGAGCAGTACTTC. Its protein product is CAWSRRTSGTIFGEQYF.

This chain links TRBV3-1 (or the pseudogene TRBV3-2) with TRBJ2-1; TRBD2 aligns across 7 bases. Germline V gene sequence: CDR1 LGHDT, CDR2 YNNKEL (reference sequence). V lost 1 base, J lost 5 bases, and 5 bases stayed unmatched. The CDR3 covers 15 residues. The CDR3 sequence is CASSQGPSGNNEQFF. The CDR3 region has the DNA TGTGCCAGCAGCCAAGGTCCTAGCGGCAACAATGAGCAGTTCTTC.

This chain links TRBV25-1 with TRBJ1-1; weak D call: TRBD1 (5 bases). Germline V gene lookup returns CDR1 MGHDK and CDR2 SYGVNS. Trimming took off 6 bases at V and 7 bases at J, with 15 bases between the two ends. This CDR3 comprises 13 residues. CDR3 bases: TGTGCCAGCAGGTATCAGGGTGACCTTGAAGCTTTCTTT. It encodes CASRYQGDLEAFF.

The chain links TRBV23-1 to TRBJ2-5; no definite D call. TRBV23-1 is designated an ORF whose function remains uncertain. With 4 bases removed from V and 5 bases from J, the gap between germline ends came to 11 bases. This CDR3 contains 13 residues. Here the CDR3 DNA reads TGCGCCAGCAGTCCTGCGTTTGTGGAGACCCAGTACTTC. This sequence encodes CASSPAFVETQYF.

V usage is TRBV7-6 and J usage is TRBJ2-3, with 7 bases fitting TRBD2. The CDR3 is 14 residues long. CDR1 and CDR2 (germline): SGHVS, FNYEAQ. V gave up 0 bases and J gave up 8 bases; unmatched junction bases: 5. The CDR3 DNA sequence: TGTGCCAGCAGCTTAGCTTCGGGAGGTGGTACGCAGTATTTT. Translated: CASSLASGGGTQYF.

This chain joins TRBV7-8 and TRBJ1-4, with no clear D. Germline V gene lookup returns CDR1 SGHVS and CDR2 FQNEAQ. The CDR3 length is 14 residues. The V end was cut by 0 bases, the J end by 5 bases, with 7 bases between. The chain's CDR3 is CASSLALENEKLFF. The CDR3, as DNA: TGTGCCAGCAGCTTAGCGTTGGAAAATGAAAAACTGTTTTTT.

The V gene is TRBV6-6, the J gene TRBJ2-1; D unresolved. The CDR3 loop spans 12 amino acids. The germline CDR1 and CDR2 sequences are MNHNY and SVGAGI (reference sequence). V lost 4 bases, J lost 4 bases, and 5 bases lay in between. The CDR3 sequence: CASSFLYNEQFF. The CDR3 DNA reads as TGTGCCAGCAGTTTCCTATACAATGAGCAGTTCTTC.

V is TRBV2 and J is TRBJ1-3, with D possibly being TRBD1 (5 bases). This CDR3 region has 11 residues. The V end lost 7 bases, the J end lost 9 bases, and 10 bases lay between the germline ends. Germline V gene lookup returns CDR1 SNHLY and CDR2 FYNNEI. DNA for the CDR3: TGTGCCAGCAACGGACAAGGCACCATATATTTT. It is translated as CASNGQGTIYF.

The gene calls are TRBV6-1 and TRBJ2-6; 11 nucleotides agree with TRBD2. The length of the CDR3 is 20 residues. Germline CDR1 reads MNHNS; CDR2 reads SASEGT. Trimming cost V 4 bases and J 1 base; bases outside gene matches: 12. CDR3 loop: CASSAQKTSGSGSGANVLTF. CDR3 sequence (DNA): TGTGCCAGCAGTGCCCAAAAAACTAGCGGGAGTGGGTCTGGGGCCAACGTCCTGACTTTC.

This chain links TRBV3-1 (or the pseudogene TRBV3-2) with TRBJ2-7; D gene unclear. The CDR3 contains 12 residues. Germline CDR1 reads LGHDT; CDR2 reads YNNKEL (reference sequence). Trimming cost V 1 base and J 6 bases, with 7 bases left between them. The CDR3 protein is CASSQGPREQYF. The DNA for the CDR3 is TGTGCCAGCAGCCAAGGTCCGCGCGAGCAGTACTTC.

A word on this clone: A read error may produce the germline difference seen at one junction end. The V call is TRBV3-1 (or the pseudogene TRBV3-2), the J call TRBJ1-1, with 12 positions matching TRBD1. The CDR3 spans 14 residues. Germline-derived CDR1 and CDR2 are LGHDT and YNNKEL (reference sequence). The CDR3 loop reads CASSQGGTGGVGGF. CDR3 sequence (DNA): TGTGCCAGCAGTCAAGGGGGGACAGGGGGCGTTGGAGGTTTT.

This clone has a handful of counts. The rearrangement uses TRBV7-2 and TRBJ1-1; D ambiguous. This CDR3 is built from 13 residues. Germline CDR1 reads SGHTA; CDR2 reads FQGNSA. V was cut by 1 base and J by 6 bases, with 9 bases left in between. The CDR3 coding sequence is TGTGCCAGCAGCTTAGTGGGGTGGGCTGAAGCTTTCTTT. Its protein is CASSLVGWAEAFF.

The rearrangement joins TRBV7-2 to TRBJ2-7, with D unresolved. This CDR3 region has 13 residues. V lost 2 bases, J lost 5 bases, and 10 bases lay in between. CDR1 is SGHTA and CDR2 is FQGNSA in the germline V gene. As DNA, the CDR3 is TGTGCCAGCAGCTTATTTTTATCGAACGAGCAGTACTTC. It is translated as CASSLFLSNEQYF. The full variable domain, its missing parts supplied by reference TRBV7-2 and TRBJ2-7, is GAGVSQSPSNKVTEKGKDVELRCDPISGHTALYWYRQSLGQGLEFLIYFQGNSAPDKSGLPSDRFSAERTGGSVSTLTIQRTQQEDSAVYLCASSLFLSNEQYFGPGTRLTVT.

The rearrangement uses TRBV10-3 and TRBJ2-5; D may correspond to TRBD1 or TRBD2 (5 bases each). V was cut by 2 bases and J by 6 bases, with 13 bases left in between. CDR3 length: 14 amino acids. Germline V lookup: CDR1 ENHRY, CDR2 SYGVKD. The CDR3 here is CAISEPGPIKTQYF. The CDR3 DNA is TGTGCCATCAGTGAGCCGGGACCCATCAAGACCCAGTACTTC.

The rearrangement links TRBV2 to TRBJ1-4; 8 bases are a match to TRBD1. Germline values: CDR1 SNHLY, CDR2 FYNNEI. The CDR3 totals 16 residues. After removal of 6 bases from V and 2 bases from J, the junction contained 8 bases not matched to a gene. The CDR3 region has the DNA TGTGCCAGCAGGGAATGGCAGGGGGCGACTAATGAAAAACTGTTTTTT. Its translation is CASREWQGATNEKLFF.

The V gene is TRBV4-1, the J gene TRBJ1-5; D gene ambiguous. Germline V gene sequence: CDR1 MGHRA, CDR2 YSYEKL. Between the trimmed V and J ends, which lost 0 bases and 4 bases, there was a span of 10 bases. The CDR3 covers 15 residues. The CDR3 loop is CASSQDGRINQPQHF. The CDR3, as DNA: TGCGCCAGCAGCCAAGATGGGCGGATTAATCAGCCCCAGCATTTT.

The J gene is TRBJ2-5, the V gene TRBV5-5; no reliable D call. The CDR3 runs to 12 residues. Germline values: CDR1 SGHKS, CDR2 YYEKEE (reference sequence). Trimming took 2 bases from V and 0 from J, leaving 2 bases between them. The CDR3 nucleotides are TGTGCCAGCAGCTTCCACCAAGAGACCCAGTACTTC. This gives the protein CASSFHQETQYF.

This clone has just one count. The chain links TRBV6-5 to TRBJ1-4, with 7 bases lining up with TRBD1. The CDR3 has 13 amino acids. Germline CDR1 is MNHEY and CDR2 is SVGAGI. J was trimmed by 8 bases and V by 4 bases; bases with no gene match: 4. CDR3 DNA sequence: TGTGCCAGCAGTTCCCAGGGGGGGGAAAAACTGTTTTTT. Protein sequence: CASSSQGGEKLFF.

V and J are TRBV5-5 and TRBJ2-1; the D gene could be TRBD1 or TRBD2 (6 bases each). Germline V CDR1 and CDR2: SGHKS, YYEKEE (reference sequence). CDR3 length: 15 residues. The V and J ends lost 0 bases and 4 bases respectively, with 11 bases between them. The CDR3 loop reads CASSLDGGGYNEQFF. The DNA of the CDR3 is TGTGCCAGCAGCTTGGACGGAGGGGGTTACAATGAGCAGTTCTTC. The full variable domain, rest sourced from reference TRBV5-5 and TRBJ2-1, is DAGVTQSPTHLIKTRGQQVTLRCSPISGHKSVSWYQQVLGQGPQFIFQYYEKEERGRGNFPDRFSARQFPNYSSELNVNALLLGDSALYLCASSLDGGGYNEQFFGPGTRLTVL.

The chain combines TRBV7-2 with TRBJ1-3; 8 bases fit TRBD1. This CDR3 is 15 amino acids long. The germline gives CDR1 SGHTA, CDR2 FQGNSA. V shed 5 bases, J shed 0 bases, and the junction held 3 bases outside the gene matches. For the CDR3, the DNA is TGTGCCAGCAGCCCACAGGGGGGCTCTGGAAACACCATATATTTT. Its protein product is CASSPQGGSGNTIYF.

The rearrangement links TRBV5-1 to TRBJ1-4, with D maybe TRBD1 (5 bases). The CDR3 totals 14 residues. CDR1 is SGHRS, CDR2 YFSETQ, per germline. V dropped 1 base and J dropped 7 bases, with 11 bases sitting between them. The CDR3 is CASSLRGRSEKLFF. The CDR3 DNA reads as TGCGCCAGCAGCTTGCGGGGCAGGAGTGAAAAACTGTTTTTT.

The genes are TRBV18 and TRBJ1-1, with 7 bases identical to TRBD1. The J segment lost 0 bases and the V segment lost 3 bases, leaving 7 bases of the junction unmatched. Germline CDR1 reads KGHSH; CDR2 reads LQKENI. This CDR3 is built from 16 residues. The CDR3 loop reads CASSPRTGPVNTEAFF. CDR3 nucleotides: TGTGCCAGCTCACCCCGGACAGGCCCCGTGAACACTGAAGCTTTCTTT.

The chain combines TRBV6-5 with TRBJ2-7, with 9 bases matching TRBD2. V dropped 6 bases and J dropped 2; count of bases not matched to a gene: 8. Looked up from germline, CDR1 is MNHEY and CDR2 is SVGAGI. The CDR3 consists of 15 residues. CDR3 sequence reads: CASRLLLAGTYEQYF. CDR3 bases: TGTGCCAGCAGACTACTCCTAGCGGGGACCTACGAGCAGTACTTC.

The chain employs TRBV15 and TRBJ2-7, with TRBD2 matching over 7 bases. The germline gives CDR1 LNHNV, CDR2 YYDKDF (reference sequence). This CDR3 spans 14 amino acids. J lost 3 bases, V lost 5 bases, and 7 bases had no gene match. CDR3 sequence (DNA): TGTGCCACCAGCGGGGCATCGGGGGGCTACGAGCAGTACTTC. Translating gives CATSGASGGYEQYF.

The chain has TRBV9 and TRBJ2-7; tentative D call: TRBD2 (5 bases). The germline V gene encodes CDR1 SGDLS and CDR2 YYNGEE. The ends were cut back, 0 bases at V and 7 bases at J, with 17 bases in the middle. The CDR3 is made up of 15 amino acids. The CDR3 sequence: CASSVEGLLMGEQYF. The CDR3 DNA sequence: TGTGCCAGCAGCGTAGAAGGACTCCTCATGGGGGAGCAGTACTTC.

As to this clone: This specimen includes other DNA sequences encoding the same CDR3. The CDR3 region is CASSPRTGTDTQYF. CDR3 in DNA: TGTGCCAGCTCACCGAGGACAGGCACAGATACGCAGTATTTT. The chain has TRBV18 and TRBJ2-3; D perhaps matches TRBD1 (6 bases). CDR1 is KGHSH and CDR2 is LQKENI in the germline V gene. The ends were cut back, 3 bases at V and 1 base at J, with 8 bases in the middle. The length of the CDR3 is 14 residues. The full variable domain, in which reference TRBV18 and TRBJ2-3 provide the parts outside the CDR3, is NAGVMQNPRHLVRRRGQEARLRCSPMKGHSHVYWYRQLPEEGLKFMVYLQKENIIDESGMPKERFSAEFPKEGPSILRIQQVVRGDSAAYFCASSPRTGTDTQYFGPGTRLTVL.